This T cell receptor (beta chain) was recorded in a study of blood T cell repertoires in COVID-19. The overall study: Whether acute or convalescent, the COVID-19 samples came from the United States, Italy and Spain. The analysed material was cDNA or gDNA that came from T cells, B-cell-depleted T cells, or PBMCs.

In the original processing: Estimated nucleated cell counts came from reference gene primer amplification. Libraries were prepared by immunoSEQ multiplex PCR; TCRdb keeps only in-frame clonotypes and omits some of them. V and J calls and clone size are those listed in that table; D and trimming were worked out from the DNA. The sample includes 200,000 to 250,000 clones, just over 85% of them seen just once. From germline, CDR1 is MNHEY and CDR2 SVGAGI. This CDR3 is built from 14 residues. V lost 7 bases to trimming and J lost 8 bases; unmatched junction nucleotides: 11. The TCR originated in a man in his late teens or twenties with active or convalescent COVID-19. The sequenced material came from peripheral blood. The chain joins TRBV6-5 to TRBJ2-3, with 8 bases fitting TRBD2. CDR3 sequence: CASNGLAIPVTQYF. The CDR3 coding sequence is TGTGCCAGCAACGGACTAGCAATTCCAGTTACGCAGTATTTT.